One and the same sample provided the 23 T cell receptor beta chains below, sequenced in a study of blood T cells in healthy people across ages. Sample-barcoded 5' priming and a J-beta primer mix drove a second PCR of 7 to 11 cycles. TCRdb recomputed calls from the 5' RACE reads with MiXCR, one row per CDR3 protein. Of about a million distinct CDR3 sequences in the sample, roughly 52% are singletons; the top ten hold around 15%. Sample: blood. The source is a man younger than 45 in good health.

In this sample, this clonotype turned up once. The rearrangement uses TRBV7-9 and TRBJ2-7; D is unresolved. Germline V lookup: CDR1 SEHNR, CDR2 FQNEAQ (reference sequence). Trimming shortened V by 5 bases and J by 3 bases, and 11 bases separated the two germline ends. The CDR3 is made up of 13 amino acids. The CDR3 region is CASSQSADYEQYF. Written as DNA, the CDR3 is TGTGCCAGCAGCCAGTCCGCGGACTACGAGCAGTACTTC.

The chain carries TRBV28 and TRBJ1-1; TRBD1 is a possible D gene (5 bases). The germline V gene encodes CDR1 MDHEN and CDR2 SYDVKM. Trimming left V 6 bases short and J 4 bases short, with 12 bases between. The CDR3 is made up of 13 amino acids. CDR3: CASSYNGGTEAFF. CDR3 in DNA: TGTGCCAGCAGCTATAACGGGGGCACTGAAGCTTTCTTT.

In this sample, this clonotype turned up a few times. The CDR3 sequence is CASSYSRTGLAYEQYF. CDR3 bases: TGTGCCAGCAGTTACTCCCGGACAGGCCTAGCCTACGAGCAGTACTTC. This rearrangement joins TRBV6-2 or TRBV6-3 to TRBJ2-7, with 7 bases fitting TRBD1. The CDR3 runs 16 residues. J gave up 2 bases and V 0 bases, and 7 bases lay outside the gene matches. Germline CDR1 MNHEY, CDR2 SVGEGT.

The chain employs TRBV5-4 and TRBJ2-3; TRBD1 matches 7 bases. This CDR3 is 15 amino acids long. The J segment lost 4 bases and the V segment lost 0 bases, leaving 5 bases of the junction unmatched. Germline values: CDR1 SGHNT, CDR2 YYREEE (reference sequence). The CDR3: CASSLGQGVADTQYF. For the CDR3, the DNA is TGTGCCAGCAGCTTGGGCCAGGGGGTGGCAGATACGCAGTATTTT.

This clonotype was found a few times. The CDR3 here is CSARGYPERLAHLENEQFF. CDR3 DNA: TGCAGTGCTAGAGGTTACCCGGAAAGACTAGCCCACTTGGAGAATGAGCAGTTCTTC. The chain recombines TRBV20-1 with TRBJ2-1; 7 positions agree with TRBD2. The CDR3 has 19 amino acids. V trimming: 1 base; J trimming: 7 bases; junction bases outside the gene matches: 22. CDR1 and CDR2 (germline): DFQATT, SNEGSKA (reference sequence).

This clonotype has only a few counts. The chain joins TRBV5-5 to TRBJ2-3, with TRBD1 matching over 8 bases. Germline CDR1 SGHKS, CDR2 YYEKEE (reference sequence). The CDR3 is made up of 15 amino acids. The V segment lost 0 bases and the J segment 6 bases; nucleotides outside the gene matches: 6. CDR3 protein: CASSLAQGASDTQYF. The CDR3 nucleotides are TGTGCCAGCAGCTTGGCGCAGGGGGCGAGTGATACGCAGTATTTT.

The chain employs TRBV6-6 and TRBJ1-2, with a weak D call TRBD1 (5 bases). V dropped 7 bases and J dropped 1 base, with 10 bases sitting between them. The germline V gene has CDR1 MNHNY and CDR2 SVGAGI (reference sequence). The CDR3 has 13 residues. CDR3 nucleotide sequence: TGTGCCAGCAACCCTGACAGTAACTATGGCTACACCTTC. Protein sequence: CASNPDSNYGYTF.

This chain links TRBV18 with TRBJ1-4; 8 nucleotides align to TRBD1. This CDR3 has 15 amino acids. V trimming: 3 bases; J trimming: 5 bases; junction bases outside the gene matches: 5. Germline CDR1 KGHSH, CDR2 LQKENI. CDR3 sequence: CASSPETGDNEKLFF. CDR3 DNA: TGTGCCAGCTCACCCGAGACAGGGGACAATGAAAAACTGTTTTTT.

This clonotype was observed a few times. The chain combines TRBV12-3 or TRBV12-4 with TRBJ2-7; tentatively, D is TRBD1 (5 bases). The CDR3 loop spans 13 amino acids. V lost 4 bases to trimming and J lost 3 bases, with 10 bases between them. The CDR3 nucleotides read TGTGCCAGCAGTTCAGGGATGGGCTACGAGCAGTACTTC. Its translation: CASSSGMGYEQYF.

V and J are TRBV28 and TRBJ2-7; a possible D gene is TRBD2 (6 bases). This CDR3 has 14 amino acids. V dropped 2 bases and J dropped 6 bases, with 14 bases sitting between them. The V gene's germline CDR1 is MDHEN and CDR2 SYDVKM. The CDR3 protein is CASSLLGLSAEQYF. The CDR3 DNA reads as TGTGCCAGCAGTTTACTGGGACTTTCCGCCGAGCAGTACTTC.

The CDR3 loop is CASSRTSGGAAGELFF. The CDR3 nucleotides read TGTGCCAGCAGCCGGACTAGCGGGGGTGCGGCCGGGGAGCTGTTTTTT. The chain carries TRBV6-5 and TRBJ2-2, with 13 bases fitting TRBD2. In germline, CDR1 is MNHEY, CDR2 SVGAGI. The V segment lost 6 bases and the J segment 6 bases; nucleotides outside the gene matches: 7. This CDR3 is built from 16 residues.

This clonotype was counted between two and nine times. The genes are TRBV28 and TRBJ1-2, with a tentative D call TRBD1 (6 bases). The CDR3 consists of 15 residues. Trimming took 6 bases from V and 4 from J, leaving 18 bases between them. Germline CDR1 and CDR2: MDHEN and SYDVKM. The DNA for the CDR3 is TGTGCCAGCAGACCGACAGGCCGCGTACTCTATGGCTACACCTTC. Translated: CASRPTGRVLYGYTF.

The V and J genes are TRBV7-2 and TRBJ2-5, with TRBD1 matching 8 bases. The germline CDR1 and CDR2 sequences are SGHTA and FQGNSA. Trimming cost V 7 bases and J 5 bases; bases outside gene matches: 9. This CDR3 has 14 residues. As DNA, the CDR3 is TGTGCCAGCAACTCCGGGACAGGAAAGGAGACCCAGTACTTC. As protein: CASNSGTGKETQYF.

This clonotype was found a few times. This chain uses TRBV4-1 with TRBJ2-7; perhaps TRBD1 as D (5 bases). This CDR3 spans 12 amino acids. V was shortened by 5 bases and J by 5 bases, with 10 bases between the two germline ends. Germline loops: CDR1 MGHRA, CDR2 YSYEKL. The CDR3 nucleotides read TGCGCCAGCAGCTCCGGCAGGGACGAGCAGTACTTC. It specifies CASSSGRDEQYF.

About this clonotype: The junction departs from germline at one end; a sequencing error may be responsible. In DNA form, the CDR3 reads TGTGCTAGCAGCCACGGCCCTTCGAAGGGCAATGAGCAGTTCTTC. Its protein product is CASSHGPSKGNEQFF. The chain joins TRBV7-7 to TRBJ2-1; D remains unclear. CDR3 length equals 15 residues. Germline loops: CDR1 SSHAT, CDR2 FNYEAQ (reference sequence).

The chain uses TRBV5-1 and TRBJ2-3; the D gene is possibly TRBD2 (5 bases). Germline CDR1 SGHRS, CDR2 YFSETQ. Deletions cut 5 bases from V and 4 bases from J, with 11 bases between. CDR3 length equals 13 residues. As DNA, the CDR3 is TGCGCCAGCAGGGTAGAGGGCCCAGATACGCAGTATTTT. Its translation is CASRVEGPDTQYF.

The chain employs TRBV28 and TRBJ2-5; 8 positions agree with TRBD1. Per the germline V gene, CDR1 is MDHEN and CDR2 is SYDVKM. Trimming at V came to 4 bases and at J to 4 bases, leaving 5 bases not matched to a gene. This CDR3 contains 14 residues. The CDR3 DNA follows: TGTGCCAGCAGTTGGACAGGGTCGAGAGAGACCCAGTACTTC. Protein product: CASSWTGSRETQYF.

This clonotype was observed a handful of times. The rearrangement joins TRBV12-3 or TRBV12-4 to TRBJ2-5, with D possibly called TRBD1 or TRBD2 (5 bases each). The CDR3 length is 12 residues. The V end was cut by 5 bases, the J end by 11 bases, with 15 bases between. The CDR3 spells CASSHQRGEQYF. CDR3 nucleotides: TGTGCCAGCAGTCACCAGAGGGGTGAGCAGTACTTC.

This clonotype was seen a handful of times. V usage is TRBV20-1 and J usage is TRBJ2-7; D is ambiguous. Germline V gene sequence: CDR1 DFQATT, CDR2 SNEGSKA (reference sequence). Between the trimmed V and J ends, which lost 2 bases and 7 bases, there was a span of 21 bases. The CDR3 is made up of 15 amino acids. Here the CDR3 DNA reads TGCAGTGCTAGACAGACGGCCCAACCATCCGGAGAGCAGTACTTC. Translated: CSARQTAQPSGEQYF.

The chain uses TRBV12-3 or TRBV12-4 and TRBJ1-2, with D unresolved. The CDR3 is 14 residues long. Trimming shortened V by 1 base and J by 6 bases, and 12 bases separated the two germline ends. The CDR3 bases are TGTGCCAGCAGTTTAGACGGGTCCTCTAATGGCTACACCTTC. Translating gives CASSLDGSSNGYTF.

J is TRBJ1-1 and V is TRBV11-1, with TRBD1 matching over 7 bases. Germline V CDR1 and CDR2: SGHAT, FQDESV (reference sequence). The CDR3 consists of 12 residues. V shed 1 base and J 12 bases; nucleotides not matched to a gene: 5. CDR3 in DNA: TGTGCCAGCAGCTTAGGGAACAGGGGAACTTTCTTT. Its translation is CASSLGNRGTFF.

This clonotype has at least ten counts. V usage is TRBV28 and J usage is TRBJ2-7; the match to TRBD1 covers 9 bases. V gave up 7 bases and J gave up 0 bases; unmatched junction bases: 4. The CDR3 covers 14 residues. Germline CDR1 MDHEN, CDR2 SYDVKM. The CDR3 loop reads CASIEDRGSYEQYF. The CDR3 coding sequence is TGTGCCAGCATTGAGGACAGGGGCTCCTACGAGCAGTACTTC. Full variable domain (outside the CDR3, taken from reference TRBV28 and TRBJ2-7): DVKVTQSSRYLVKRTGEKVFLECVQDMDHENMFWYRQDPGLGLRLIYFSYDVKMKEKGDIPEGYSVSREKKERFSLILESASTNQTSMYLCASIEDRGSYEQYFGPGTRLTVT.

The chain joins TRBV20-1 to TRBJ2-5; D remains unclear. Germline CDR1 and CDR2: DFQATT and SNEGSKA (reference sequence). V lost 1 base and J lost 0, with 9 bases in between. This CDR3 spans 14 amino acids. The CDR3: CSARVGPYQETQYF. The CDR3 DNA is TGCAGTGCTAGAGTGGGCCCATACCAAGAGACCCAGTACTTC.